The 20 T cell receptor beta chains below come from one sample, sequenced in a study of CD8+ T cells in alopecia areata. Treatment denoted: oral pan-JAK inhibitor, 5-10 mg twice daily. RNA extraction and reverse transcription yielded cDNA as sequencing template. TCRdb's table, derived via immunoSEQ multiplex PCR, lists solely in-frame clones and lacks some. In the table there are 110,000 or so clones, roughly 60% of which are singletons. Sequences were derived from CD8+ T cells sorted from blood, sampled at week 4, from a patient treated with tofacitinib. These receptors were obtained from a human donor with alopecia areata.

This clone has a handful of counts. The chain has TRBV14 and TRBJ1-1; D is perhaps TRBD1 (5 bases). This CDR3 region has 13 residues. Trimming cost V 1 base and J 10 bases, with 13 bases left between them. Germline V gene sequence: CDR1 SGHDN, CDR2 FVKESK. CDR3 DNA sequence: TGTGCCAGCAGCCAAGTGGCCAGGGCGGGAGCTTTCTTT. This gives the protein CASSQVARAGAFF.

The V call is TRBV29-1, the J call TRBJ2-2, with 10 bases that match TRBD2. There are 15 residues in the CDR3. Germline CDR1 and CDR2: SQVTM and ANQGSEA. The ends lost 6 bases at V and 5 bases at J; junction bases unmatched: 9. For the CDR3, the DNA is TGCAGCGTCCGAGAGCTAGCGGGGGAGACCGGGGAGCTGTTTTTT. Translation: CSVRELAGETGELFF.

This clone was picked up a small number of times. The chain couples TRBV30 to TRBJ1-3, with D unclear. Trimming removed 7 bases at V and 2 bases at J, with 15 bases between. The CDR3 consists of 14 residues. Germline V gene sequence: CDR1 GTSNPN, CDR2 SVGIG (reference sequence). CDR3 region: CASVSVLAGNTIYF. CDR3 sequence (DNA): TGTGCCTCAGTTTCGGTGCTGGCTGGAAACACCATATATTTT.

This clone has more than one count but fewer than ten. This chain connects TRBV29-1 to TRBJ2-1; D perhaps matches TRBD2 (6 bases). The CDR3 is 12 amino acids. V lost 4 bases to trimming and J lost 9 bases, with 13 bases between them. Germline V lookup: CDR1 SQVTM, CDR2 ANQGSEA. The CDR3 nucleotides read TGCAGCGTTGTACTAAGGAGGGGTGAGCAGTTCTTC. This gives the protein CSVVLRRGEQFF.

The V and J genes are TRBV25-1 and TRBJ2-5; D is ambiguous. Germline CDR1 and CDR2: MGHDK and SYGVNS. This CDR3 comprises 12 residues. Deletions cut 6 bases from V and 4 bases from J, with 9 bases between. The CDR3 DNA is TGTGCCAGCAGCTACCTGCGAGAGACCCAGTACTTC. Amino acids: CASSYLRETQYF.

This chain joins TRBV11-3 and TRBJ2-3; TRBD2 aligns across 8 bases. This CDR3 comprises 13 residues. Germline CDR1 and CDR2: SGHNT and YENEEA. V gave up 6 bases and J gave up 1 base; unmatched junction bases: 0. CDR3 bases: TGTGCCAGCAGGCGGGGGGGCACAGATACGCAGTATTTT. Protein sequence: CASRRGGTDTQYF.

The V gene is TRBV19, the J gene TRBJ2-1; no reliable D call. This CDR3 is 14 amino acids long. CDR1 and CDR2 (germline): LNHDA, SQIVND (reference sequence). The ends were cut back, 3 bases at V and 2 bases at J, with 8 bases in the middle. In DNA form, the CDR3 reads TGTGCCAGTAGTATGCAAGGGCCCTACAATGAGCAGTTCTTC. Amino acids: CASSMQGPYNEQFF.

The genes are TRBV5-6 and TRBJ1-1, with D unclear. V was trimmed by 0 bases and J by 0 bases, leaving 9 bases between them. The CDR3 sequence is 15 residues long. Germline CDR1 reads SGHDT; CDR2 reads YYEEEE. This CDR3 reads CASSLAPRLNTEAFF. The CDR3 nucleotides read TGTGCCAGCAGCTTGGCTCCCAGGTTGAACACTGAAGCTTTCTTT. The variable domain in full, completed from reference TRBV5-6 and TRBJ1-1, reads DAGVTQSPTHLIKTRGQQVTLRCSPKSGHDTVSWYQQALGQGPQFIFQYYEEEERQRGNFPDRFSGHQFPNYSSELNVNALLLGDSALYLCASSLAPRLNTEAFFGQGTRLTVV.

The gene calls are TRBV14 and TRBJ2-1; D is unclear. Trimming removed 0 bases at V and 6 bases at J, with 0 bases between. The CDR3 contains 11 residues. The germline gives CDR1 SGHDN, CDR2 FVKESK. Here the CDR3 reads CASSQDNEQFF. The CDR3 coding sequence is TGTGCCAGCAGCCAAGACAATGAGCAGTTCTTC.

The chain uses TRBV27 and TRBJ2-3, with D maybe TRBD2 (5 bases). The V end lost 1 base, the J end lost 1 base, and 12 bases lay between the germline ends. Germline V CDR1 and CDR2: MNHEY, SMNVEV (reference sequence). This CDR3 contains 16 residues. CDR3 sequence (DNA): TGTGCCAGCAGTTTATGGGCTAGCAGAGGCACAGATACGCAGTATTTT. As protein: CASSLWASRGTDTQYF.

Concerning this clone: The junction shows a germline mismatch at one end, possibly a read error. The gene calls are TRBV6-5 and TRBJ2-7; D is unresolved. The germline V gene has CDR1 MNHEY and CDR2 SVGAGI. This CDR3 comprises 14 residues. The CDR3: CASSYSGDSGEQYF. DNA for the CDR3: TGTGCCAGCAGCTACTCTGGGGATTCGGGCGAGCAGTACTTC.

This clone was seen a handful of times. The CDR3 loop is CASQSSGGQPQHF. Here the CDR3 DNA reads TGTGCCAGCCAATCCTCCGGGGGACAGCCCCAGCATTTT. V and J are TRBV7-9 and TRBJ1-5, with a possible D match to TRBD1 (5 bases). Germline-derived CDR1 and CDR2 are SEHNR and FQNEAQ (reference sequence). CDR3 length: 13 amino acids. V was cut by 8 bases and J by 7 bases, with 15 bases left in between.

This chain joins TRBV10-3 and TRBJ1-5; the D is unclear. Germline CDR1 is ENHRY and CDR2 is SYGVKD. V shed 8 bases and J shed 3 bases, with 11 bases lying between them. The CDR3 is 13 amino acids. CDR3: CAIHEDPNQPQHF. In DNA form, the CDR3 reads TGTGCCATCCACGAGGACCCCAATCAGCCCCAGCATTTT.

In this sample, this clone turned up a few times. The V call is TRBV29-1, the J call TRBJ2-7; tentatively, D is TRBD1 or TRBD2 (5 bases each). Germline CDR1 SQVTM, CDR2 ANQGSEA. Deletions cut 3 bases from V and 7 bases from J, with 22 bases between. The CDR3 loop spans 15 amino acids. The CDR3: CSVDLPGRETREQYF. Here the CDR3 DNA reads TGCAGCGTTGACCTACCGGGACGGGAAACGAGGGAGCAGTACTTC.

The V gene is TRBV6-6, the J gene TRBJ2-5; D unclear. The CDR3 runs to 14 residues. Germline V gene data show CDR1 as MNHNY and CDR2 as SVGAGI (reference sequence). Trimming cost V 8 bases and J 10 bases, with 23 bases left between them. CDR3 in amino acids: CASLPGASFVGQYF. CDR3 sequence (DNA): TGTGCCAGCCTCCCAGGAGCGTCTTTCGTGGGCCAGTACTTC.

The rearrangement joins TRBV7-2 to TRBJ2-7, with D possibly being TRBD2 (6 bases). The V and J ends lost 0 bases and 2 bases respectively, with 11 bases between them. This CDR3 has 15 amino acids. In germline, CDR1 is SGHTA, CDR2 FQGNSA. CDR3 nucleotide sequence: TGTGCCAGCAGCTTAGCGCTGTCGGGAGCCTACGAGCAGTACTTC. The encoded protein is CASSLALSGAYEQYF.

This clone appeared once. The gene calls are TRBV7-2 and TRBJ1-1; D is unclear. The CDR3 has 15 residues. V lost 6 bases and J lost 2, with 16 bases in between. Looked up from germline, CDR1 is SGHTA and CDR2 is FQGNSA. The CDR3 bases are TGTGCCAGCAGTCCGATTCTGGGTCACAACACTGAAGCTTTCTTT. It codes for CASSPILGHNTEAFF. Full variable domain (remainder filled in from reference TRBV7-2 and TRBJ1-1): GAGVSQSPSNKVTEKGKDVELRCDPISGHTALYWYRQSLGQGLEFLIYFQGNSAPDKSGLPSDRFSAERTGGSVSTLTIQRTQQEDSAVYLCASSPILGHNTEAFFGQGTRLTVV.

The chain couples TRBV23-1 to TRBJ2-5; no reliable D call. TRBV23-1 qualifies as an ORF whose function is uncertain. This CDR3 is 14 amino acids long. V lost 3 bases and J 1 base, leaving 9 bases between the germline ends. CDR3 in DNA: TGCGCCAGCAGTCATTTTTGGTTCCAAGAGACCCAGTACTTC. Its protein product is CASSHFWFQETQYF.

CDR3 coding DNA: TGTGCCAGCAGTTACTTTTCAGGGGGCACCGGGGAGCTGTTTTTT. Encoded protein: CASSYFSGGTGELFF. The chain is built from TRBV6-5 and TRBJ2-2; 7 positions match TRBD1. The CDR3 length is 15 residues. Germline V gene lookup returns CDR1 MNHEY and CDR2 SVGAGI. V gave up 1 base and J gave up 4 bases; unmatched junction bases: 3.

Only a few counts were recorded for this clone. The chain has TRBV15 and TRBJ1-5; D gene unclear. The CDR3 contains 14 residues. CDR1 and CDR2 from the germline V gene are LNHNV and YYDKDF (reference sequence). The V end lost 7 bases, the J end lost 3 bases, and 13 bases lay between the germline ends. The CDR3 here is CATKTRADNQPQHF. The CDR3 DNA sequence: TGTGCCACCAAGACGAGGGCAGACAATCAGCCCCAGCATTTT. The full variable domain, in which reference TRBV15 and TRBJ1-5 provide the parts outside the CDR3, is DAMVIQNPRYQVTQFGKPVTLSCSQTLNHNVMYWYQQKSSQAPKLLFHYYDKDFNNEADTPDNFQSRRPNTSFCFLDIRSPGLGDTAMYLCATKTRADNQPQHFGDGTRLSIL.